This T cell receptor beta chain was sequenced for a study of cytomegalovirus exposure and HLA in healthy donors. The study, taken as a whole, reports: Listed as cytomegalovirus-associated were about 160 TCR beta chains.

On this clone: No antigen is known for it.

A multiplex PCR was run with 60 Vbeta primers and 13 Jbeta primers. Clones were sequenced by immunoSEQ multiplex PCR, and TCRdb holds only the in-frame ones, with some missing. The data show some 160,000 clones, with more than 65% seen just once and around 6.6% held by the top ten. V was shortened by 3 bases and J by 7 bases, with 15 bases between the two germline ends. Germline CDR1 and CDR2: GTSNPN and SVGIG (reference sequence). The CDR3 is 13 amino acids. The J gene is TRBJ1-2, the V gene TRBV30; D remains unclear. This receptor was identified in a man between 45 and 60 years old in good health and CMV-seropositive. The sample comprised PBMCs. For the CDR3, the DNA is TGTGCCTGGAGGGACGGGCCCCGGGGTGGCTACACCTTC. Encoded protein: CAWRDGPRGGYTF.